This TCR beta chain stems from a study of cytomegalovirus exposure and HLA in healthy donors. On this clone itself: Its antigen is unidentified.

Germline assignment: CDR1 SNHLY and CDR2 FYNNEI. V lost 6 bases, J lost 2 bases, and 9 bases stayed unmatched. There are 15 residues in the CDR3. Nominal health characterized the donors when sampled, though unrecorded immune exposures were likely. The primer mix had 60 Vbeta and 13 Jbeta primers. Sequencing used immunoSEQ multiplex PCR; TCRdb keeps in-frame clones, though not all of them. This table holds 150,000 to 200,000 clones, approximately 80% found once. Study-wide results and caveats: Only CMV serostatus was available as immune exposure information. Common viral pathogens seemed to be connected with several of the most significant clusters, according to a later analysis. Within a later analysis, the majority of CMV-associated TCR beta chains appeared HLA-restricted.

Sample: PBMCs. This TCR came from a male donor in good health and CMV-seropositive. This sequence joins TRBV2 and TRBJ2-7; TRBD2 matches 8 bases. For the CDR3, the DNA is TGTGCCAGCAGCCTCAATACGGGAGGGCCCTACGAGCAGTACTTC. This codes for CASSLNTGGPYEQYF.